This T cell receptor beta chain appears in the sequencing data of a study of blood T cells in healthy people across ages. The study's findings and limits: While age rose, TCR beta diversity per million T cells dropped in a roughly linear way. The lack of PBMC sorting stopped any conclusive naive versus antigen-experienced comparison.

Using a J-beta primer mix together with a sample-barcoded 5' primer, a second PCR was run for 7 to 11 cycles. TCRdb reprocessed the 5' RACE reads with MiXCR, giving one entry per CDR3 protein. The sample consists of about 1,800,000 distinct CDR3 sequences, roughly 27% of them appearing once. Note on this clonotype: Its antigen is not identified. One end of the junction does not line up with germline, which may come from a read error.

Germline loops: CDR1 SQVTM, CDR2 ANQGSEA. The CDR3 is 15 residues long. The material sequenced was blood. This sequence was found in a woman in her thirties in good health. V and J are TRBV29-1 and TRBJ2-1; D gene uncertain. CDR3: CSVENDEAGNNKQFF. The DNA of the CDR3 is TGCAGCGTCGAAAATGACGAGGCCGGAAACAATAAGCAGTTCTTC.